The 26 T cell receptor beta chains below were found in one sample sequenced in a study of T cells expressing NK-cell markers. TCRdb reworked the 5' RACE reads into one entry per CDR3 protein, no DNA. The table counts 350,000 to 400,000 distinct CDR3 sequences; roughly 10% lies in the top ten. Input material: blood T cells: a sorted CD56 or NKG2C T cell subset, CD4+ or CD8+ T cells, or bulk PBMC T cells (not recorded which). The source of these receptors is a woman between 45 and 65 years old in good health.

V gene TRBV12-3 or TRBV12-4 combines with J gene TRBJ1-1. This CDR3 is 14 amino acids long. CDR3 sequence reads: CASRWTVDGTEAFF.

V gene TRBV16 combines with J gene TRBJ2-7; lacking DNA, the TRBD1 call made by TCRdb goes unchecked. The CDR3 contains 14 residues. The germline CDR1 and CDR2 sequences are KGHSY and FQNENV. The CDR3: CASSTRQGTYEQYF.

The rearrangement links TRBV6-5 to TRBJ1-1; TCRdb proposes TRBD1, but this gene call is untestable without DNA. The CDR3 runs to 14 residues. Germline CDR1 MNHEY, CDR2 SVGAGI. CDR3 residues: CASSPFGGYTEAFF.

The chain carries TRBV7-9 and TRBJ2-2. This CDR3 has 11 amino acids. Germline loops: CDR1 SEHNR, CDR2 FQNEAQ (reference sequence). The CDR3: CASSDHRELFF.

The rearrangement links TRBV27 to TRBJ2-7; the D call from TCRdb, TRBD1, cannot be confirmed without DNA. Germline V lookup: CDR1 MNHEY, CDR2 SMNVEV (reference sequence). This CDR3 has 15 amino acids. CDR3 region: CASQPGMESSYEQYF.

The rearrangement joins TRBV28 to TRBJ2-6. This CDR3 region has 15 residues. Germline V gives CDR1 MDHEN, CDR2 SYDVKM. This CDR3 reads CASSLTDAGANVLTF.

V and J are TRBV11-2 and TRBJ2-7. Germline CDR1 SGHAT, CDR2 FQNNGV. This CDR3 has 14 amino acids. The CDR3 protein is CASSLVGVSPEQYF.

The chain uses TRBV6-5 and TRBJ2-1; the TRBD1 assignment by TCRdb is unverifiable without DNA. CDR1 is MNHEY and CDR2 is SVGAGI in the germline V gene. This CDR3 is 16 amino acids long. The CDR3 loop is CASSYTGGGRRNEQFF.

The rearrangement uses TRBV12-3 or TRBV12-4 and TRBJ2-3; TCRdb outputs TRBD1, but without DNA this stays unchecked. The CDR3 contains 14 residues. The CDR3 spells CASSWAGTTDTQYF.

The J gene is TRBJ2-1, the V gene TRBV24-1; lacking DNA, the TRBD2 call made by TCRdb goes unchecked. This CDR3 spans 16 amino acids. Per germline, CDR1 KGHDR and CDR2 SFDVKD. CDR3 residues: CATSDLTSGRSDEQFF.

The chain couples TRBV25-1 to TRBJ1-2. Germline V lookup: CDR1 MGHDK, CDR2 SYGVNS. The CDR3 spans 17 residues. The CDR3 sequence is CASSDSRVWASNYGYTF.

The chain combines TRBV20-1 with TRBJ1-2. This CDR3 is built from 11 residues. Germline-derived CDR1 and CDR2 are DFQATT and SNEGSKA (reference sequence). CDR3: CSATVLAGYTF.

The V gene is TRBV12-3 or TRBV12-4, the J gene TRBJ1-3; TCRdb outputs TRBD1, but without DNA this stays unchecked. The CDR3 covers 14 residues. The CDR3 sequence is CASSLSGGRNTIYF.

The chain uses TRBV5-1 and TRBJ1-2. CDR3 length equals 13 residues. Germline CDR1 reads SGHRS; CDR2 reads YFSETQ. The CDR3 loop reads CASSPAGTRGYTF.

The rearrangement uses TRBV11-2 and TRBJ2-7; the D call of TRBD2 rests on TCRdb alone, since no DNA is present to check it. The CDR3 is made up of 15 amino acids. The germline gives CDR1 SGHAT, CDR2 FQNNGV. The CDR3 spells CASSLLGPASREQYF. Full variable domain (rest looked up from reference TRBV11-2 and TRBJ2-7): EAGVAQSPRYKIIEKRQSVAFWCNPISGHATLYWYQQILGQGPKLLIQFQNNGVVDDSQLPKDRFSAERLKGVDSTLKIQPAKLEDSAVYLCASSLLGPASREQYFGPGTRLTVT.

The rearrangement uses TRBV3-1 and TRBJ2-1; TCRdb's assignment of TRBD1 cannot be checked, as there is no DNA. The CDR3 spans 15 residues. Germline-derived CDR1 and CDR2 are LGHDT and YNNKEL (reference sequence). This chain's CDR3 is CASSRRDWDYNEQFF.

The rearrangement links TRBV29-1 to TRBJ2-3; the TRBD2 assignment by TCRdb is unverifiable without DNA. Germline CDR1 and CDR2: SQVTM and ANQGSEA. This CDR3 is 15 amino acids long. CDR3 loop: CSVEAAGASTDTQYF.

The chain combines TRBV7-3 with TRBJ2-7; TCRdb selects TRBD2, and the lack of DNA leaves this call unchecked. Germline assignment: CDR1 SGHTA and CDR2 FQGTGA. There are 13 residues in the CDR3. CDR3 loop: CASSYDYSYEQYF. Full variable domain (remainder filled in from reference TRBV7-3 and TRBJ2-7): GAGVSQTPSNKVTEKGKYVELRCDPISGHTALYWYRQSLGQGPEFLIYFQGTGAADDSGLPNDRFFAVRPEGSVSTLKIQRTERGDSAVYLCASSYDYSYEQYFGPGTRLTVT.

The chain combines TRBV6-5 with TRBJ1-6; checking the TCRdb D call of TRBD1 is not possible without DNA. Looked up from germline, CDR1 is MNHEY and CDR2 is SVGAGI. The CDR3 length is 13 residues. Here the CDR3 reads CASGTADNSPLHF.

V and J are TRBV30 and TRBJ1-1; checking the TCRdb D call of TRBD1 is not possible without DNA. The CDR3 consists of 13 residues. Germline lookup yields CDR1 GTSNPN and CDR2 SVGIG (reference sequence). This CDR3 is CAWSVGQYTEAFF.

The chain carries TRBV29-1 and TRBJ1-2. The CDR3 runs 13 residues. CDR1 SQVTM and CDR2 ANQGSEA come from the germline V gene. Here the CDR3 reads CSVLADRNYGYTF.

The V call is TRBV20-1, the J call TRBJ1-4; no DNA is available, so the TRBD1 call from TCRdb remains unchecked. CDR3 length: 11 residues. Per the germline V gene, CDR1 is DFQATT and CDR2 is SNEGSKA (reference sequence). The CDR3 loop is CSDDSSEKLFF.

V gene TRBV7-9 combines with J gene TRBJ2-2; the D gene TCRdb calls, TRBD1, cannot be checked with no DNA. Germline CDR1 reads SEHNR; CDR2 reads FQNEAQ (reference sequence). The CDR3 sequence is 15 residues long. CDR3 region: CASSFPGTRTGELFF. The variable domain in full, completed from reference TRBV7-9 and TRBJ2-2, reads DTGVSQNPRHKITKRGQNVTFRCDPISEHNRLYWYRQTLGQGPEFLTYFQNEAQLEKSRLLSDRFSAERPKGSFSTLEIQRTEQGDSAMYLCASSFPGTRTGELFFGEGSRLTVL.

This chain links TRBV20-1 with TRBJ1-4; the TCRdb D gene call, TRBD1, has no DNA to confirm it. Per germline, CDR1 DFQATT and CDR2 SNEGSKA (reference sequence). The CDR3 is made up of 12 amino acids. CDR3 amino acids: CSADGSGQELFF.

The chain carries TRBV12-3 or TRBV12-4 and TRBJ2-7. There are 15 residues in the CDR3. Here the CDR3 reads CASSLAHGVAYEQYF.

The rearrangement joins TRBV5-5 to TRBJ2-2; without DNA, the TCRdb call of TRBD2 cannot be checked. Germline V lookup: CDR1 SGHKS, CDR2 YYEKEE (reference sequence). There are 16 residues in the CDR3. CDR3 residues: CASSLGGTSPPGELFF.